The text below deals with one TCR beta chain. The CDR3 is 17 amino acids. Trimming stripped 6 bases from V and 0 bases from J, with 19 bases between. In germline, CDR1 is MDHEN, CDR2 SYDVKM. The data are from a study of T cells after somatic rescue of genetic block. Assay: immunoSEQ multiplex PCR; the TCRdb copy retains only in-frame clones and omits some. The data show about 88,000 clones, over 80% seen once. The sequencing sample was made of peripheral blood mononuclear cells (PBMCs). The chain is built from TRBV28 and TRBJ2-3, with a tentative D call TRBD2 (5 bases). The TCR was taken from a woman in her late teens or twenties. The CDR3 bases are TGTGCCAGCAGCCCCCGGGCTAGCTTCTCTAGCACAGATACGCAGTATTTT. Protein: CASSPRASFSSTDTQYF.